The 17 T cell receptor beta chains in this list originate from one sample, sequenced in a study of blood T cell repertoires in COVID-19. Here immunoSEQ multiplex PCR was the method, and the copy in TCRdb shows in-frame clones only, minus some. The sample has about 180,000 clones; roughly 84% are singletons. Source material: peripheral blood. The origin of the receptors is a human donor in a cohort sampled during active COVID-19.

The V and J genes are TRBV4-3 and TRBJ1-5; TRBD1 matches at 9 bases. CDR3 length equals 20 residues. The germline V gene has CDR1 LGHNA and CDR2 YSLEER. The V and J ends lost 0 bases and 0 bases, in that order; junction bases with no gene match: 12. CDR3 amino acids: CASSQDPYRDRAYSNQPQHF. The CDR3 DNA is TGCGCCAGCAGCCAAGACCCTTACCGGGACAGGGCCTATAGCAATCAGCCCCAGCATTTT.

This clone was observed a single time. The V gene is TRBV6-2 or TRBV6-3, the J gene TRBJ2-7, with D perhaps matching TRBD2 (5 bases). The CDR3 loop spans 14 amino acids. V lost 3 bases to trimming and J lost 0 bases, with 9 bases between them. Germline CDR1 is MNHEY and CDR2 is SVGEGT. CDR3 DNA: TGTGCCAGCAGTTATCCGGGGAGCTCCTACGAGCAGTACTTC. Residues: CASSYPGSSYEQYF.

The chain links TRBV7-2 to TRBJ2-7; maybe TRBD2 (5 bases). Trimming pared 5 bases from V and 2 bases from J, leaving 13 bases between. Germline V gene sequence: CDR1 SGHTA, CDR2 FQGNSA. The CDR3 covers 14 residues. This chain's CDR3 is CASSAGSVPYEQYF. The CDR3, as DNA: TGTGCCAGCAGCGCGGGTAGCGTCCCCTACGAGCAGTACTTC.

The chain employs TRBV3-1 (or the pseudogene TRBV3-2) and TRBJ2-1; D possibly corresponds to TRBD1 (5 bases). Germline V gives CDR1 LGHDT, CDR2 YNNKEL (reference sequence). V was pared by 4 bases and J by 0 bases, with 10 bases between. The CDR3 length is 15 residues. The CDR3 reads CASSRRQSSYNEQFF. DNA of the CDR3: TGTGCCAGCAGCCGCCGACAGAGCTCCTACAATGAGCAGTTCTTC.

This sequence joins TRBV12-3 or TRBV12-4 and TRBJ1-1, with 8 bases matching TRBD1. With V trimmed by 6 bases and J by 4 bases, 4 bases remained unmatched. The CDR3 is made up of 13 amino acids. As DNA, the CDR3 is TGTGCCAGCAGAAATACAGGGGGCACTGAAGCTTTCTTT. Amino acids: CASRNTGGTEAFF.

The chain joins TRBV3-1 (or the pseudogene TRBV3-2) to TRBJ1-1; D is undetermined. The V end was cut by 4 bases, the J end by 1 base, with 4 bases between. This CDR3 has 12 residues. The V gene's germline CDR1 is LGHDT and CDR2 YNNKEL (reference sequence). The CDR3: CASSPSNTEAFF. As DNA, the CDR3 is TGTGCCAGCAGCCCCTCGAACACTGAAGCTTTCTTT.

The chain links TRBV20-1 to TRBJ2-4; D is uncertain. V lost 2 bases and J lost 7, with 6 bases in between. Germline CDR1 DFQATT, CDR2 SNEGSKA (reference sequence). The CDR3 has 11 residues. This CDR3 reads CSARIGNIQYF. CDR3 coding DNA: TGCAGTGCTAGAATCGGTAACATTCAGTACTTC.

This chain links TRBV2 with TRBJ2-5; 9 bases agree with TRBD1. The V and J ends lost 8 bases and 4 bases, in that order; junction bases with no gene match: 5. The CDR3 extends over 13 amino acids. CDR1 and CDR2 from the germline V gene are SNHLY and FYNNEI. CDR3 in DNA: TGTGCCAGCGGCCGGGACAGGGTAGAGACCCAGTACTTC. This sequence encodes CASGRDRVETQYF.

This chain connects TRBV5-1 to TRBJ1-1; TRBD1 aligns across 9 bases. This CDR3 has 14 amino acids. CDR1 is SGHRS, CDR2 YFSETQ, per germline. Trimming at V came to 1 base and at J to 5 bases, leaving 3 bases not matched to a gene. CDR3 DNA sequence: TGCGCCAGCAGCTTGAACAGGGGGCAAACTGAAGCTTTCTTT. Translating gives CASSLNRGQTEAFF.

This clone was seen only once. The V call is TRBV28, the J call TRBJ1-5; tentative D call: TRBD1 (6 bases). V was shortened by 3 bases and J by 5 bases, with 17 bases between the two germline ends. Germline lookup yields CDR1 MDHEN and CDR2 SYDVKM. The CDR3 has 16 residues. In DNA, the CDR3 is TGTGCCAGCAGTTTGAGAGGGGCAGGGGTGGATCAGCCCCAGCATTTT. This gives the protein CASSLRGAGVDQPQHF.

This chain's CDR3 is CASSFSLSPYEQYF. The CDR3 nucleotides are TGTGCCAGCAGCTTTTCCCTTAGCCCCTACGAGCAGTACTTC. V is TRBV11-2 and J is TRBJ2-7; no definite D call. The V gene's germline CDR1 is SGHAT and CDR2 FQNNGV. This CDR3 spans 14 amino acids. The V end lost 3 bases, the J end lost 2 bases, and 11 bases lay between the germline ends.

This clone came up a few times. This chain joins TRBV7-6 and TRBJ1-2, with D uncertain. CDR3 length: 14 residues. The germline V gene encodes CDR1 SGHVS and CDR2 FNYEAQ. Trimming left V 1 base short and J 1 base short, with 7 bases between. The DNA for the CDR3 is TGTGCCAGCAGCTTAGGGAACAGTAACTATGGCTACACCTTC. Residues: CASSLGNSNYGYTF.

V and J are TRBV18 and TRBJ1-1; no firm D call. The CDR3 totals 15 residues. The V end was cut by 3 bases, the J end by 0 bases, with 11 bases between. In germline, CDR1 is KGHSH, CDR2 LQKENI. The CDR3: CASSPTEYMNTEAFF. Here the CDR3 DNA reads TGTGCCAGCTCACCGACTGAATACATGAACACTGAAGCTTTCTTT. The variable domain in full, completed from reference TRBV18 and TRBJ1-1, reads NAGVMQNPRHLVRRRGQEARLRCSPMKGHSHVYWYRQLPEEGLKFMVYLQKENIIDESGMPKERFSAEFPKEGPSILRIQQVVRGDSAAYFCASSPTEYMNTEAFFGQGTRLTVV.

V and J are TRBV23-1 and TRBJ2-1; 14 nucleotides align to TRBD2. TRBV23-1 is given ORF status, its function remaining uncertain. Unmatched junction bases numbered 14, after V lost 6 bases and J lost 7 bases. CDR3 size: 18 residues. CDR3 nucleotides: TGCGCCAGCAGCAGGAGGGAGACTAGCGGGGGGGCTGGGAATGAGCAGTTCTTC. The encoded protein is CASSRRETSGGAGNEQFF.

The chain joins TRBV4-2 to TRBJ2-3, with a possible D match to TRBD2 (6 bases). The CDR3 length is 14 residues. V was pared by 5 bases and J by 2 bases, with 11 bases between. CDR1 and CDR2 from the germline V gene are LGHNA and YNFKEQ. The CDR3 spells CASSEGGNTDTQYF. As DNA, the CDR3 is TGTGCCAGCAGCGAAGGCGGGAACACAGATACGCAGTATTTT.

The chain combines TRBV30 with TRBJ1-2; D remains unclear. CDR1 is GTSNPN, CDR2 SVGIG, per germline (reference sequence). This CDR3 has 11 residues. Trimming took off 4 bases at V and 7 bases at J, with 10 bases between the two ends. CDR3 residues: CAWIYVRGYTF. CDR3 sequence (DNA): TGTGCCTGGATTTACGTGCGTGGCTACACCTTC.

In nucleotides, the CDR3 is TGTGCCAGTAGTATGGTACTCTCCTACGAGCAGTACTTC. Its translation: CASSMVLSYEQYF. This chain connects TRBV19 to TRBJ2-7; the D is unclear. The CDR3 totals 13 residues. Germline CDR1 LNHDA, CDR2 SQIVND (reference sequence). Trimming took 3 bases from V and 0 from J, leaving 6 bases between them.